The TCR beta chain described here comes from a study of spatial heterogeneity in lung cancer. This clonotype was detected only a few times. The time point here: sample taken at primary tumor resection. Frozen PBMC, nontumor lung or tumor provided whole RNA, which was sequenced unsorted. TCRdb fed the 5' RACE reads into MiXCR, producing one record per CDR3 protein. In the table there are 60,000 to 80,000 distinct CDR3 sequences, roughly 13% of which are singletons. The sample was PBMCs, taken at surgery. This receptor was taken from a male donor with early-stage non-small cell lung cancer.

The CDR3 here is CAISELGLAEYEQYF. The DNA for the CDR3 is TGTGCCATCAGTGAGTTGGGACTAGCGGAATACGAGCAGTACTTC. The rearrangement links TRBV10-3 to TRBJ2-7; 11 nucleotides align to TRBD2. The CDR3 has 15 residues. Germline V lookup: CDR1 ENHRY, CDR2 SYGVKD. V dropped 1 base and J dropped 4; count of bases not matched to a gene: 3.